The 31 T cell receptor beta chains listed next were all sequenced from one sample in a study of T cells in Graves' hyperthyroidism and ophthalmopathy (dated by TCRdb to between 2018 and 2021). The method behind the library was multiplex PCR. Sequencer: Illumina HiSeq 2000. The TCR beta CDR3 regions were amplified from RNA transcripts. For the first round of RT-PCR on the TCR CDR3, the HTBI primer set was used together with the Qiagen OneStep RT-PCR kit. Clones were called with MiXCR by TCRdb after fastp trimmed the public reads at Q25, and only in-frame beta chains were retained. Each CDR3 protein appears once, grouped with its most common genes and DNA. The sample contains 700,000 to 950,000 distinct CDR3 sequences, 35% of them found a single time. The ten largest clones add up to around 30% of the sample. Sequenced: blood. Receptors originate from a woman aged 40 to 50 with Graves' hyperthyroidism.

The rearrangement links TRBV7-2 to TRBJ1-6, with 7 bases lining up with TRBD1. Germline CDR1 and CDR2: SGHTA and FQGNSA. V lost 7 bases and J lost 6; bases outside the gene matches: 6. This CDR3 is built from 14 residues. The CDR3 region has the DNA TGTGCCAGCAACCCGGGACAGCCTAATTCACCCCTCCACTTT. Translation: CASNPGQPNSPLHF.

This clonotype was observed a single time. A read error may account for a junction end that differs from germline. The V gene is TRBV19, the J gene TRBJ1-2; TRBD1 aligns across 10 bases. The CDR3 runs 14 residues. CDR1 and CDR2 (germline): LNHDA, SQIVND (reference sequence). This CDR3 is CASSQLTGGHGYTF. The DNA of the CDR3 is TGCGCCAGCAGCCAATTGACAGGGGGCCATGGCTACACCTTC. The full variable domain, its missing parts supplied by reference TRBV19 and TRBJ1-2, is DGGITQSPKYLFRKEGQNVTLSCEQNLNHDAMYWYRQDPGQGLRLIYYSQIVNDFQKGDIAEGYSVSREKKESFPLTVTSAQKNPTAFYLCASSQLTGGHGYTFGSGTRLTVV.

The CDR3: CASSRGTDGYTF. The CDR3 nucleotides read TGTGCCAGTAGTAGGGGGACGGATGGCTACACCTTC. The V call is TRBV7-2, the J call TRBJ1-2, with D perhaps TRBD1 (6 bases). The CDR3 length is 12 residues. The V and J ends lost 9 bases and 6 bases respectively, with 14 bases between them. The germline V gene has CDR1 SGHTA and CDR2 FQGNSA.

V and J are TRBV6-5 and TRBJ2-7; 7 nucleotides match TRBD2. Germline CDR1 reads MNHEY; CDR2 reads SVGAGI. V lost 0 bases, J lost 4 bases, and 6 bases stayed unmatched. CDR3 length: 15 amino acids. The CDR3 region is CASSYSAGEGYEQYF. DNA of the CDR3: TGTGCCAGCAGTTACTCTGCGGGAGAGGGGTACGAGCAGTACTTC.

This clonotype was seen repeatedly, ten times or more. The V gene is TRBV14, the J gene TRBJ1-2; D is perhaps TRBD1 (5 bases). Germline V lookup: CDR1 SGHDN, CDR2 FVKESK. The CDR3 is 12 residues long. Trimming stripped 2 bases from V and 7 bases from J, with 8 bases between. This CDR3 is CASSQNQGGYTF. The CDR3 DNA reads as TGTGCCAGCAGCCAAAACCAGGGTGGCTACACCTTC.

This clonotype was counted at least ten times. The chain combines TRBV12-3 or TRBV12-4 with TRBJ2-2; D is uncertain. This CDR3 is 12 amino acids long. Trimming removed 4 bases from V and 3 bases from J, with 3 bases in between. The CDR3 here is CASSWDTGELFF. The CDR3, as DNA: TGTGCCAGCAGTTGGGACACCGGGGAGCTGTTTTTT.

The rearrangement uses TRBV19 and TRBJ1-6; 9 nucleotides agree with TRBD1. Germline CDR1 LNHDA, CDR2 SQIVND (reference sequence). The J segment lost 4 bases and the V segment lost 6 bases, leaving 1 base of the junction unmatched. This CDR3 region has 14 residues. CDR3 DNA: TGTGCCAGTAGGACAGGGGGGTATAATTCACCCCTCCACTTT. Protein sequence: CASRTGGYNSPLHF. Based on the CDR3 plus reference TRBV19 and TRBJ1-6, the full variable domain is DGGITQSPKYLFRKEGQNVTLSCEQNLNHDAMYWYRQDPGQGLRLIYYSQIVNDFQKGDIAEGYSVSREKKESFPLTVTSAQKNPTAFYLCASRTGGYNSPLHFGNGTRLTVT.

The sample holds many counts of this clonotype. The gene calls are TRBV7-6 and TRBJ2-7; 9 bases are shared with TRBD1. This CDR3 region has 13 residues. Germline loops: CDR1 SGHVS, CDR2 FNYEAQ. With V trimmed by 6 bases and J by 5 bases, 5 bases remained unmatched. The CDR3 coding sequence is TGTGCCAGCAGTCGGGGACAGGGAAACGAGCAGTACTTC. Translating it yields CASSRGQGNEQYF.

This clonotype was recorded at least ten times. The chain uses TRBV29-1 and TRBJ1-1, with D perhaps matching TRBD1 (6 bases). This CDR3 has 11 amino acids. The germline V gene has CDR1 SQVTM and CDR2 ANQGSEA. The CDR3 DNA reads TGCCGGACAGAGACGAACACTGAAGCTTTCTTT. Protein: CRTETNTEAFF.

This chain connects TRBV19 to TRBJ2-7; 10 nucleotides align to TRBD2. The CDR3 loop spans 18 amino acids. CDR1 is LNHDA, CDR2 SQIVND, per germline (reference sequence). J gave up 2 bases and V 3 bases, and 13 bases lay outside the gene matches. The CDR3 DNA reads as TGTGCCAGTAGTATTCGGCCCCTAGCGGGGGTTACGACCTACGAGCAGTACTTC. As protein: CASSIRPLAGVTTYEQYF.

The chain employs TRBV12-3 or TRBV12-4 and TRBJ2-5; D remains ambiguous. This CDR3 is 11 amino acids long. V gave up 5 bases and J gave up 7 bases, with 8 bases separating them. The CDR3 reads CASSLIRTQYF. The CDR3 nucleotides are TGTGCCAGCAGTCTAATCCGGACCCAGTACTTC.

The table lists this clonotype with a few counts. V is TRBV6-6 and J is TRBJ1-2, with TRBD1 matching 9 bases. The CDR3 has 15 residues. V lost 5 bases, J lost 5 bases, and 9 bases stayed unmatched. Germline V CDR1 and CDR2: MNHNY, SVGAGI (reference sequence). This chain's CDR3 is CASSSGGTGIYGYTF. In DNA form, the CDR3 reads TGTGCCAGCAGTAGTGGGGGGACAGGGATATATGGCTACACCTTC.

This clonotype was counted at least ten times. The chain employs TRBV12-3 or TRBV12-4 and TRBJ1-3, with D unclear. The CDR3 has 14 amino acids. V lost 5 bases, J lost 0 bases, and 8 bases lay in between. CDR3 in DNA: TGTGCCAGCAGTCCCGGTTACTCTGGAAACACCATATATTTT. Translation: CASSPGYSGNTIYF.

In its sample, this clonotype was seen a few times. CDR3 DNA: TGTGCCAGCAGGGACGGACAGGGGTTCTTCTACGAGCAGTACTTC. Its protein is CASRDGQGFFYEQYF. The rearrangement uses TRBV6-5 and TRBJ2-7; 9 bases map to TRBD1. V trimming: 6 bases; J trimming: 3 bases; junction bases outside the gene matches: 9. CDR1 and CDR2 from the germline V gene are MNHEY and SVGAGI. The CDR3 has 15 amino acids.

Of note for this clonotype: The junction shows a germline mismatch at one end, possibly a read error. The gene calls are TRBV7-2 and TRBJ2-5; D not resolved. Germline V CDR1 and CDR2: SGHTA, FQGNSA. This CDR3 region has 13 residues. Here the CDR3 reads CSVEVPGQETQYF. Written as DNA, the CDR3 is TGCAGCGTTGAAGTCCCGGGCCAAGAGACCCAGTACTTC.

V usage is TRBV10-3 and J usage is TRBJ2-5, with D possibly being TRBD2 (5 bases). The V and J ends lost 6 bases and 6 bases respectively, with 14 bases between them. This CDR3 has 13 amino acids. CDR1 ENHRY and CDR2 SYGVKD come from the germline V gene. The CDR3 region is CAISGRDRQTQYF. CDR3 nucleotides: TGTGCCATCAGCGGACGGGATCGTCAGACCCAGTACTTC.

The sample holds a few counts of this clonotype. The chain uses TRBV7-9 and TRBJ1-4, with D hard to call. Trimming shortened V by 3 bases and J by 0 bases, and 5 bases separated the two germline ends. The CDR3 has 14 amino acids. Looked up from germline, CDR1 is SEHNR and CDR2 is FQNEAQ (reference sequence). The CDR3 coding sequence is TGTGCCAGCAGCTTCTTTGCAACTAATGAAAAACTGTTTTTT. This codes for CASSFFATNEKLFF.

This clonotype came up a few times. The CDR3 sequence is CASSSAGAYTDTQYF. The CDR3 nucleotides read TGCGCCAGCAGTTCTGCGGGCGCCTACACAGATACGCAGTATTTT. The chain employs TRBV5-1 and TRBJ2-3, with D perhaps TRBD2 (5 bases). Germline V gene lookup returns CDR1 SGHRS and CDR2 YFSETQ. The CDR3 spans 15 residues. Between the trimmed V and J ends, which lost 5 bases and 2 bases, there was a span of 15 bases. The full variable domain, rest sourced from reference TRBV5-1 and TRBJ2-3, is KAGVTQTPRYLIKTRGQQVTLSCSPISGHRSVSWYQQTPGQGLQFLFEYFSETQRNKGNFPGRFSGRQFSNSRSEMNVSTLELGDSALYLCASSSAGAYTDTQYFGPGTRLTVL.

The table lists this clonotype with a few counts. J is TRBJ1-2 and V is TRBV6-5; 7 bases fit TRBD1. The CDR3 has 14 amino acids. The ends lost 4 bases at V and 8 bases at J; junction bases unmatched: 10. The V gene's germline CDR1 is MNHEY and CDR2 SVGAGI. CDR3 protein: CASSSLGTASGYTF. The CDR3 bases are TGTGCCAGCAGTTCCCTCGGGACAGCGTCCGGCTACACCTTC.

This clonotype showed up just a few times. V gene TRBV20-1 combines with J gene TRBJ1-1, with 10 bases identical to TRBD1. The V segment lost 3 bases and the J segment 4 bases; nucleotides outside the gene matches: 5. The germline V gene has CDR1 DFQATT and CDR2 SNEGSKA (reference sequence). This CDR3 comprises 14 residues. As DNA, the CDR3 is TGCAGTGCTAGGTCTGGACAGGGGGGCACTGAAGCTTTCTTT. Its translation is CSARSGQGGTEAFF.

This clonotype was detected ten times or more. This sequence joins TRBV6-6 and TRBJ1-2; D not certain. Trimming stripped 0 bases from V and 4 bases from J, with 9 bases between. Per the germline V gene, CDR1 is MNHNY and CDR2 is SVGAGI (reference sequence). The CDR3 length is 14 residues. CDR3 sequence reads: CASSYSKQGYGYTF. The CDR3 region has the DNA TGTGCCAGCAGTTACTCGAAACAAGGCTATGGCTACACCTTC.

The table lists this clonotype with a count of one. The chain links TRBV10-3 to TRBJ2-7; perhaps TRBD2 as D (6 bases). In germline, CDR1 is ENHRY, CDR2 SYGVKD. The V end lost 7 bases, the J end lost 4 bases, and 14 bases lay between the germline ends. The CDR3 runs 13 residues. CDR3: CAINRIGSYEQYF. CDR3 bases: TGTGCCATCAATCGAATCGGGAGTTACGAGCAGTACTTC.

The rearrangement joins TRBV6-2 or TRBV6-3 to TRBJ1-5, with D possibly TRBD1 on 5 matching bases. The CDR3 is 14 amino acids. In germline, CDR1 is MNHEY, CDR2 SVGEGT. Trimming pared 10 bases from V and 2 bases from J, leaving 15 bases between. CDR3 sequence: CATRWGEGNQPQHF. The DNA of the CDR3 is TGTGCCACAAGGTGGGGCGAGGGCAATCAGCCCCAGCATTTT.

A remark on this clonotype: This may stem from a read error, because a much larger clone lies one nucleotide away. This chain uses TRBV10-2 with TRBJ2-7; tentative D call: TRBD1 (6 bases). This CDR3 has 13 residues. Germline V gene lookup returns CDR1 WSHSY and CDR2 SAAADI. CDR3 loop: CASTQGSSCEQYF. The CDR3 DNA reads as TGCGCCAGCACCCAGGGGTCCTCCTGCGAGCAGTACTTC.

This clonotype was counted at least ten times. This chain links TRBV29-1 with TRBJ1-1, with D perhaps TRBD1 (6 bases). Per the germline V gene, CDR1 is SQVTM and CDR2 is ANQGSEA. V lost 3 bases, J lost 5 bases, and 13 bases lay in between. The CDR3 has 13 amino acids. CDR3: CSVDRGGGTEAFF. In DNA, the CDR3 is TGCAGCGTTGACAGGGGTGGTGGGACTGAAGCTTTCTTT.

The chain employs TRBV6-6 and TRBJ2-3; D is ambiguous. Trimming left V 7 bases short and J 2 bases short, with 10 bases between. Germline-derived CDR1 and CDR2 are MNHNY and SVGAGI (reference sequence). This CDR3 region has 13 residues. DNA for the CDR3: TGTGCCAGCATCGGGCCCCCCACAGATACGCAGTATTTT. Translation gives CASIGPPTDTQYF.

This clonotype was counted many times. The chain is built from TRBV7-8 and TRBJ1-5, with no clear D. The CDR3 is made up of 14 amino acids. V lost 5 bases and J lost 7, with 15 bases in between. Per the germline V gene, CDR1 is SGHVS and CDR2 is FQNEAQ. In DNA, the CDR3 is TGTGCCAGCAGCCCTTTAGAGGTGGGCCAGCCCCAGCATTTT. Its translation is CASSPLEVGQPQHF. Full variable domain (remainder filled in from reference TRBV7-8 and TRBJ1-5): GAGVSQSPRYKVAKRGQDVALRCDPISGHVSLFWYQQALGQGPEFLTYFQNEAQLDKSGLPSDRFFAERPEGSVSTLKIQRTQQEDSAVYLCASSPLEVGQPQHFGDGTRLSIL.

Regarding this clonotype: A much larger clonotype is one base distant, so this may be a read error. The chain couples TRBV7-2 to TRBJ2-7; D gene uncertain. The CDR3 is 16 amino acids. Germline CDR1 reads SGHTA; CDR2 reads FQGNSA. This chain's CDR3 is CASSLGSEGLPYGQYF. DNA of the CDR3: TGTGCCAGCAGCTTAGGCTCCGAAGGGCTACCTTACGGGCAGTACTTC. The full variable domain, completed using reference TRBV7-2 and TRBJ2-7, is GAGVSQSPSNKVTEKGKDVELRCDPISGHTALYWYRQSLGQGLEFLIYFQGNSAPDKSGLPSDRFSAERTGGSVSTLTIQRTQQEDSAVYLCASSLGSEGLPYGQYFGPGTRLTVT.

Of note for this clonotype: A read error may explain this, as a much larger clone is one base away. The chain has TRBV20-1 and TRBJ2-7; D possibly corresponds to TRBD1 (6 bases). Germline values: CDR1 DFQATT, CDR2 SNEGSKA (reference sequence). The CDR3 consists of 14 residues. Written as DNA, the CDR3 is TGCAGTACTAGGCCCCTGAGGGGGACCTACGAGCAGTACTTC. This translates into CSTRPLRGTYEQYF.

At least ten counts were recorded for this clonotype. The rearrangement links TRBV4-3 to TRBJ2-5, with 8 nucleotides matching TRBD2. V was clipped by 3 bases and J by 5 bases; unmatched bases: 11. This CDR3 spans 16 amino acids. CDR1 is LGHNA, CDR2 YSLEER, per germline. The CDR3 region has the DNA TGCGCCAGCAGCCAGGGGGCAGCGGGAGCGTGGGAGACCCAGTACTTC. Its protein product is CASSQGAAGAWETQYF.

The chain employs TRBV4-3 and TRBJ2-7; the match to TRBD1 covers 8 bases. The J segment lost 5 bases and the V segment lost 6 bases, leaving 12 bases of the junction unmatched. CDR1 is LGHNA, CDR2 YSLEER, per germline. The CDR3 is 15 amino acids. CDR3 sequence: CASRAGQGLRDEQYF. CDR3 DNA: TGCGCCAGCAGGGCTGGACAGGGCCTCCGTGACGAGCAGTACTTC.